Detailed here is one T cell receptor (beta chain). The data were taken from a study of cytomegalovirus exposure and HLA in healthy donors. PCR used 60 Vbeta primers and 13 Jbeta primers. Sequenced by immunoSEQ multiplex PCR; TCRdb stores in-frame clones only, minus some. Among 85,000 to 100,000 clones listed, 78% were seen once. Sequenced: PBMCs. The TCR sequence derives from a woman in her fifties or sixties in good health and CMV-seronegative.

The CDR3 sequence: CASTLDGTGVHEQYF. The DNA of the CDR3 is TGTGCCAGCACCCTTGACGGGACAGGGGTCCACGAGCAGTACTTC. J is TRBJ2-7 and V is TRBV7-9; TRBD1 agrees at 10 bases. With 7 bases clipped from V and 5 bases from J, the junction kept 11 bases outside the gene matches. This CDR3 is 15 amino acids long. The V gene's germline CDR1 is SEHNR and CDR2 FQNEAQ (reference sequence). Together with reference TRBV7-9 and TRBJ2-7, the CDR3 gives the full variable domain: DTGVSQNPRHKITKRGQNVTFRCDPISEHNRLYWYRQTLGQGPEFLTYFQNEAQLEKSRLLSDRFSAERPKGSFSTLEIQRTEQGDSAMYLCASTLDGTGVHEQYFGPGTRLTVT.